Listed below are T cell receptor beta chains from one sample, sequenced in a study of T cell responses to AZD1222 COVID-19 vaccine. The method was immunoSEQ multiplex PCR; TCRdb's version includes in-frame clones alone and lacks a portion of them. The sample comprises 110,000 to 150,000 clones, about 89% of which are singletons, and about 3% rests with the top ten. The source was peripheral blood, collected on day 0 of AZD1222 vaccination. These receptors were collected from an adult in good health. CDR3s include the opening cysteine and the closing phenylalanine or tryptophan. A D gene is named only where the DNA matches it firmly. Only some rows state a clone size, as once, few, many or a class for expanded clones.

j_gene	abundance	v_gene	d_gene	CDR3nt	CDR3aa
TRBJ2-5	NA	TRBV7-2	NA	TGTGCCAGCAGCTTATATGTGAGCGCGAACCAAGAGACCCAGTACTTC	CASSLYVSANQETQYF
TRBJ2-2	NA	TRBV14	TRBD2	TGTGCCAGCAGCTATAGGGCCCTGCTAGCGGGGGGGCGCGCCGGGGAGCTGTTTTTT	CASSYRALLAGGRAGELFF
TRBJ2-5	NA	TRBV18	NA	TGTGCCAGCTCACCGTGGGAGACCCAGTACTTC	CASSPWETQYF
TRBJ1-4	NA	TRBV2	NA	TGTGCCAGCAGTGCCCCCACTTCGAGGGAAAAACTGTTTTTT	CASSAPTSREKLFF
TRBJ2-7	NA	TRBV29-1	NA	TGCAGCGTTGAGGGCCTGGACTACGAGCAGTACTTC	CSVEGLDYEQYF
TRBJ2-1	NA	TRBV19	NA	TGTGCCAGTAGTATTGCGGCGACGGGAACCAATGAGCAGTTCTTC	CASSIAATGTNEQFF
TRBJ2-1	once	TRBV5-1	NA	TGCGCCAGCAGCGGTAGTCTCAATGAGCAGTTCTTC	CASSGSLNEQFF
TRBJ1-6	NA	TRBV6-5	NA	TGTGCCAGCAGTTACTCACAGTTTGGTTTTTCACCCCTCCACTTT	CASSYSQFGFSPLHF
TRBJ1-5	NA	TRBV21-1	NA	TGTGCCAGCAGCAAAGCGGACAGGGAGGGCAATCAGCCCCAGCATTTT	CASSKADREGNQPQHF
TRBJ1-1	NA	TRBV25-1	TRBD1	TGTGCCAGCAGTGACCCCAGCGGGACAGCGCAAGCTTTCTTT	CASSDPSGTAQAFF
TRBJ1-4	NA	TRBV4-2	NA	TGTGCCAGCAGCCACCGGTATCTCACCCCAACTAATGAAAAACTGTTTTTT	CASSHRYLTPTNEKLFF